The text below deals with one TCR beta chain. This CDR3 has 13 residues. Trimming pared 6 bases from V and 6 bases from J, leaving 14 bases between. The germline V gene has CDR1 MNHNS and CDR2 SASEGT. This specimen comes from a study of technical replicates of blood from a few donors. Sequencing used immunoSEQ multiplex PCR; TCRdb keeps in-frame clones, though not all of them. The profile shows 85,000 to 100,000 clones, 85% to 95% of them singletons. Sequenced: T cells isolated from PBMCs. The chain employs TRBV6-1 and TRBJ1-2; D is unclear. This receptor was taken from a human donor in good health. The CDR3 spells CASSPRGDDGYTF. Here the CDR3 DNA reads TGTGCCAGCAGCCCCCGGGGAGACGATGGCTACACCTTC.